The 18 T cell receptor beta chains reported below all come from one sample, sequenced in a study of blood T cell repertoires in COVID-19 (dated by TCRdb to about 2020). The receptor library was made with the immunoSEQ multiplex PCR assay. This is the immuneACCESS table as TCRdb keeps it, with only in-frame sequences that have V and J called. A part of the clones is gone; compared with another copy, unresolved V genes explain less than half, and the rest is unexplained. For this sample there are approximately 260,000 clones; approximately 85% appear just once. The top ten clonotypes cover over 10% of the sample. Sequenced material: peripheral blood. The receptors derive from a woman aged 60-75 years with active or convalescent COVID-19.

This clone was seen a few times. V gene TRBV4-2 combines with J gene TRBJ2-1; 7 bases agree with TRBD2. The trim removed 0 bases at V and 10 bases at J, leaving 6 bases unmatched. This CDR3 has 14 residues. Germline CDR1 LGHNA, CDR2 YNFKEQ. The CDR3 DNA reads TGTGCCAGCAGCCAAGACAGCGGGGCTTACGAGCAGTTCTTC. Residues: CASSQDSGAYEQFF.

V is TRBV27 and J is TRBJ2-7, with TRBD1 matching over 7 bases. After removal of 4 bases from V and 1 base from J, the junction contained 4 bases not matched to a gene. The CDR3 totals 14 residues. Germline CDR1 and CDR2: MNHEY and SMNVEV (reference sequence). CDR3 bases: TGTGCCAGCAGTTCCTGGACAGGATCCTACGAGCAGTACTTC. Protein: CASSSWTGSYEQYF.

The V gene is TRBV19, the J gene TRBJ2-1; possible D gene TRBD2, 6 bases. CDR1 is LNHDA, CDR2 SQIVND, per germline (reference sequence). V was cut by 1 base and J by 3 bases, with 13 bases left in between. This CDR3 is 16 amino acids long. The CDR3 DNA reads as TGTGCCAGTAGTATAGGTTCGGGACTCCTCTACAATGAGCAGTTCTTC. Translating gives CASSIGSGLLYNEQFF. The complete variable domain, with remaining parts taken from reference TRBV19 and TRBJ2-1, reads DGGITQSPKYLFRKEGQNVTLSCEQNLNHDAMYWYRQDPGQGLRLIYYSQIVNDFQKGDIAEGYSVSREKKESFPLTVTSAQKNPTAFYLCASSIGSGLLYNEQFFGPGTRLTVL.

V gene TRBV5-1 combines with J gene TRBJ1-6, with D unresolved. This CDR3 comprises 14 residues. Germline assignment: CDR1 SGHRS and CDR2 YFSETQ. The V and J ends lost 0 bases and 6 bases respectively, with 7 bases between them. CDR3 in amino acids: CASSLGSSNSPLHF. The CDR3 DNA sequence: TGCGCCAGCAGCTTGGGCAGTTCTAATTCACCCCTCCACTTT.

The CDR3 DNA sequence: TGTGCCAGCAGCTTATACGGCCCCCCGCGGGCCCAGTACTTC. Translating gives CASSLYGPPRAQYF. The rearrangement joins TRBV7-2 to TRBJ2-5; D possibly corresponds to TRBD2 (5 bases). The CDR3 is made up of 14 amino acids. CDR1 and CDR2 from the germline V gene are SGHTA and FQGNSA. The ends were cut back, 2 bases at V and 9 bases at J, with 16 bases in the middle.

The chain employs TRBV4-1 and TRBJ1-2; 8 bases agree with TRBD1. The CDR3 covers 17 residues. V was pared by 4 bases and J by 4 bases, with 14 bases of the junction left unmatched. CDR1 is MGHRA and CDR2 is YSYEKL in the germline V gene. The CDR3, as DNA: TGCGCCAGCAGCCCAAGTCCCGGGACAGGTGGGGCCTATGGCTACACCTTC. Its protein is CASSPSPGTGGAYGYTF.

This chain connects TRBV5-1 to TRBJ2-1; tentatively, D is TRBD1 (7 bases). The CDR3 extends over 15 amino acids. V was pared by 0 bases and J by 8 bases, with 15 bases between. Germline lookup yields CDR1 SGHRS and CDR2 YFSETQ. CDR3 sequence (DNA): TGCGCCAGCAGCTTGGGCCAGGGGGGACAATATGAGCAGTTCTTC. Translating it yields CASSLGQGGQYEQFF.

The V and J genes are TRBV10-3 and TRBJ1-2; D is uncertain. V shed 2 bases and J shed 13 bases, with 14 bases lying between them. The CDR3 runs to 12 residues. From germline, CDR1 is ENHRY and CDR2 SYGVKD. This CDR3 reads CAISEALFYPTF. CDR3 nucleotides: TGTGCCATCAGTGAGGCGCTCTTCTATCCCACCTTC.

This clone occurred a few times. The V call is TRBV6-5, the J call TRBJ1-2; the D gene is possibly TRBD1 (6 bases). V was cut by 0 bases and J by 4 bases, with 12 bases left in between. Germline CDR1 and CDR2: MNHEY and SVGAGI. This CDR3 spans 15 amino acids. The CDR3 sequence is CASSYSVRGGYGYTF. In DNA form, the CDR3 reads TGTGCCAGCAGTTACTCGGTCAGGGGCGGCTATGGCTACACCTTC.

V usage is TRBV7-9 and J usage is TRBJ1-2; D is uncertain. V lost 5 bases and J 8 bases, leaving 12 bases between the germline ends. The CDR3 runs to 12 residues. Germline assignment: CDR1 SEHNR and CDR2 FQNEAQ (reference sequence). The CDR3 here is CASSRGLVGYTF. The CDR3 region has the DNA TGTGCCAGCAGCCGCGGGCTTGTAGGCTACACCTTC.

V is TRBV18 and J is TRBJ1-4; TRBD1 agrees at 7 bases. The CDR3 totals 17 residues. Trimming took 2 bases from V and 5 from J; bases not matched to a gene: 11. Germline lookup yields CDR1 KGHSH and CDR2 LQKENI. The CDR3 DNA sequence: TGTGCCAGCTCACCAGTCCCCCCGGGACAGACCAATGAAAAACTGTTTTTT. Its protein is CASSPVPPGQTNEKLFF.

This clone was found a few times. Here the CDR3 reads CASSLQGLAGLDTQYF. CDR3 DNA sequence: TGCGCCAGCAGCCTGCAGGGACTAGCGGGGCTAGATACGCAGTATTTT. The chain joins TRBV4-1 to TRBJ2-3, with TRBD2 matching over 13 bases. J gave up 5 bases and V 4 bases, and 6 bases lay outside the gene matches. Germline V gives CDR1 MGHRA, CDR2 YSYEKL. The CDR3 runs to 16 residues.

CDR3 in amino acids: CASSPEEGTEAFF. The CDR3 nucleotides are TGTGCCAGCAGTCCCGAGGAGGGGACTGAAGCTTTCTTT. The chain recombines TRBV6-6 with TRBJ1-1, with D possibly TRBD1 on 5 matching bases. Trimming removed 5 bases at V and 5 bases at J, with 12 bases between. Per germline, CDR1 MNHNY and CDR2 SVGAGI (reference sequence). The CDR3 loop spans 13 amino acids.

The chain uses TRBV7-9 and TRBJ2-1, with a weak D call TRBD2 (5 bases). Germline V lookup: CDR1 SEHNR, CDR2 FQNEAQ (reference sequence). V dropped 2 bases and J dropped 9 bases, with 11 bases sitting between them. The CDR3 contains 13 residues. The CDR3 DNA is TGTGCCAGCAGCTTATCGGGTGGAGGTGAGCAGTTCTTC. Translation gives CASSLSGGGEQFF.

This clone showed up just a few times. The chain links TRBV19 to TRBJ1-1; 11 positions match TRBD1. CDR1 is LNHDA and CDR2 is SQIVND in the germline V gene (reference sequence). The V and J ends lost 7 bases and 3 bases, in that order; junction bases with no gene match: 7. This CDR3 is 15 amino acids long. CDR3 in DNA: TGTGCCAGTACCACCGGACAGGGGGCAGACACTGAAGCTTTCTTT. Amino acid sequence: CASTTGQGADTEAFF.

This chain links TRBV7-2 with TRBJ2-7; TRBD2 is a possible D gene (7 bases). The V and J ends lost 1 base and 1 base respectively, with 14 bases between them. The CDR3 runs 16 residues. Germline CDR1 and CDR2: SGHTA and FQGNSA. The CDR3 DNA reads as TGTGCCAGCAGCTTAGGAGGGGGAGGGGGGTCCTACGAGCAGTACTTC. Its protein is CASSLGGGGGSYEQYF.

The V and J genes are TRBV5-1 and TRBJ1-2; D gene ambiguous. Germline CDR1 and CDR2: SGHRS and YFSETQ. V shed 0 bases and J shed 1 base, with 10 bases lying between them. This CDR3 comprises 15 residues. CDR3 coding DNA: TGCGCCAGCAGCTTGGGTGTCAGATTTAACTATGGCTACACCTTC. This translates into CASSLGVRFNYGYTF.

The chain has TRBV19 and TRBJ2-7; weak D call: TRBD1 (5 bases). The CDR3 is 14 amino acids. With 5 bases removed from V and 0 bases from J, the gap between germline ends came to 11 bases. Germline assignment: CDR1 LNHDA and CDR2 SQIVND (reference sequence). CDR3 loop: CASSSDMDSYEQYF. Written as DNA, the CDR3 is TGTGCCAGTAGTTCGGACATGGACTCCTACGAGCAGTACTTC.